The following is a T cell receptor (beta chain) sequence with its context. Its antigen is as yet unknown. These data originate in a study of vaccination effects on CD4 cells after COVID-19. Overall study context: Sampling occurred a median 72 days post second dose, range 14 to 241.

Study outcomes and limitations: The study found marked clonal contraction of infection- and vaccine-induced clones late after vaccination. No early post-infection timepoints were available in the study, which also included few convalescent patients.

Clones were sequenced by immunoSEQ multiplex PCR, and TCRdb holds only the in-frame ones, with some missing. Counted here are tens of thousands of clones, roughly 75% occurring once; the ten biggest clones make up roughly 2.3%. Germline CDR1 reads WSHSY; CDR2 reads SAAADI. V was pared by 3 bases and J by 2 bases, with 0 bases of the junction left unmatched. CDR3 length: 13 residues. Subsequent to a culture period of around 10 days, CD4+ T cells were isolated. Each participant was administered two doses of either the BNT162b2 or the mRNA-1273 vaccine. This TCR was sampled from a human donor who received a COVID-19 vaccine. This specimen was CD4+ T cells from PBMCs cultured without peptide, taken after COVID-19 vaccination. This chain links TRBV10-2 with TRBJ1-2; 7 positions agree with TRBD1. CDR3 nucleotides: TGCGCCAGCAGTGACAGGGGGAACTATGGCTACACCTTC. Its translation is CASSDRGNYGYTF.